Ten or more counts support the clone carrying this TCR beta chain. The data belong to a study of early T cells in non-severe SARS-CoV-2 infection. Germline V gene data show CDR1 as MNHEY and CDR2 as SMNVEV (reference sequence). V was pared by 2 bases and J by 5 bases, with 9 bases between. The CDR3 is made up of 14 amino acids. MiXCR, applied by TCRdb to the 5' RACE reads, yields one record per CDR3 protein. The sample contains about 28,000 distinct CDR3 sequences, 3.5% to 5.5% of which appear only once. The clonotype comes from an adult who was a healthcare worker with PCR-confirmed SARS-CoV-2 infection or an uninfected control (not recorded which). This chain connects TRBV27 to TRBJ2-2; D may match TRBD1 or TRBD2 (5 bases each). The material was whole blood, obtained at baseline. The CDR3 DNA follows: TGTGCCAGCAGTTTAGGGGACGGGACCGGGGAGCTGTTTTTT. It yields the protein CASSLGDGTGELFF.